The subject of this entry is one T cell receptor beta chain. Its antigen remains unidentified. Using its own MiXCR run on the reads, TCRdb lists one record per CDR3 protein. The sample comprises 360,000 or so distinct CDR3 sequences, just under 35% of which are singletons, and less than 15% rests with the top ten. CDR1 and CDR2 from the germline V gene are SEHNR and FQNEAQ (reference sequence). The CDR3 length is 16 residues. J lost 8 bases, V lost 4 bases, and 9 bases had no gene match. The sample originates from a study of T cell repertoires in cytomegalovirus infection. Study-level background: Indicated by public TCR beta signatures were CMV infection and matching HLA type.

Study-level points and caveats: Clonotype analysis showed dominance of the ex vivo response by HLA-C-restricted CMV-specific TCR beta clonotypes.

Sequenced material: cultured PBMCs, taken from culture after CMV antigen stimulation. The origin of this receptor is a human donor in good health (CMV status not recorded). Some clones in this sample may be carry-over from other donors' samples. The chain links TRBV7-9 to TRBJ2-1; 12 bases match TRBD2. DNA for the CDR3: TGTGCCAGCAGCTCCACGGGACTAGCGGGCAGACATGAGCAGTTCTTC. Translating it yields CASSSTGLAGRHEQFF.